The entry that follows covers one T cell receptor beta chain sequence. The sample is drawn from a study of Ad26.COV2.S vaccination and SARS-CoV-2 variants. Across the study: Ad26.COV2.S shots went into the muscle once or twice, 56 days apart.

Treatment specified: some 20 received Ad26.COV2.S at low or high dose, single or two shots; several received placebo; per-sample allocation not given. Samples were taken on day 63 after the first vaccine or placebo injection. Germline V gene sequence: CDR1 SGHNT, CDR2 YYREEE (reference sequence). The CDR3 has 15 amino acids. Unmatched junction bases numbered 7, after V lost 3 bases and J lost 4 bases. The assay was immunoSEQ multiplex PCR, and TCRdb's table has in-frame clones only and misses some. The table records about 420,000 clones, roughly 90% of them present only once. The input for sequencing was peripheral blood, taken in a trial of Ad26.COV2.S vaccine versus placebo. V and J are TRBV5-4 and TRBJ2-3; 8 positions match TRBD2. The sequence was obtained from a person aged 18 to 59 who received the Ad26.COV2.S COVID-19 vaccine or a placebo. CDR3 in amino acids: CASSSAGTRADTQYF. The DNA of the CDR3 is TGTGCCAGCAGCTCGGCCGGGACTAGAGCAGATACGCAGTATTTT.